This T cell receptor (beta chain) was observed in a study of multiple sclerosis patients with progressive multifocal leukoencephalopathy. Time point denoted: time of PML onset. TCRdb's table, derived via immunoSEQ multiplex PCR, lists solely in-frame clones and lacks some. The sample contains some 28,000 clones, around 85% of which appear only once. V lost 2 bases to trimming and J lost 5 bases, with 4 bases between them. Germline lookup yields CDR1 SGHDT and CDR2 YYEEEE. There are 11 residues in the CDR3. The specimen was PBMCs, collected from a patient treated with natalizumab. The TCR sequence derives from a woman aged 25 to 39 with progressive multifocal leukoencephalopathy. The chain links TRBV5-6 to TRBJ1-2, with D hard to call. The CDR3: CASSFRYGYTF. As DNA, the CDR3 is TGTGCCAGCAGCTTCCGGTATGGCTACACCTTC.